These 23 T cell receptor beta chains originate from one sample sequenced in a study of shared clonotypes between healthy human individuals. Profiling relied on immunoSEQ multiplex PCR, and the TCRdb table lists in-frame clones only, not all of them. The data hold 2,100,000 or so clones, with more than 90% observed a single time. Sample: naive CD4+ T cells sorted from blood. The subset here: CD45RA+ positively selected. The receptor set was obtained from a man aged 18 to 35 in good health.

The chain combines TRBV21-1 with TRBJ1-1; TRBD1 reflects the table's D call only, with no check against the DNA. TRBV21-1 is a listed pseudogene. This CDR3 spans 15 amino acids. The CDR3 bases are TGTGCCAGCAGCGCCCAAACAGGGCTGAACACTGAAGCTTTCTTT. This gives the protein CASSAQTGLNTEAFF.

V is TRBV18 and J is TRBJ2-7, with D uncertain. From germline, CDR1 is KGHSH and CDR2 LQKENI. CDR3 length equals 14 residues. The V end was cut by 2 bases, the J end by 4 bases, with 12 bases between. The CDR3 here is CASSPTKDGYEQYF. The DNA for the CDR3 is TGTGCCAGCTCACCAACCAAGGACGGATACGAGCAGTACTTC. Looking up the rest from reference TRBV18 and TRBJ2-7 gives the full variable domain: NAGVMQNPRHLVRRRGQEARLRCSPMKGHSHVYWYRQLPEEGLKFMVYLQKENIIDESGMPKERFSAEFPKEGPSILRIQQVVRGDSAAYFCASSPTKDGYEQYFGPGTRLTVT.

V is TRBV25-1 and J is TRBJ2-1, with D possibly TRBD2 on 5 matching bases. The length of the CDR3 is 14 residues. Germline CDR1 MGHDK, CDR2 SYGVNS. V lost 6 bases to trimming and J lost 10 bases, with 19 bases between them. This chain's CDR3 is CASSGSGLKWEQFF. For the CDR3, the DNA is TGTGCCAGCAGCGGAAGCGGTCTAAAGTGGGAGCAGTTCTTC.

As for this clone: Other DNA sequences in the sample encode the same CDR3. The CDR3 spells CASSFEGARGYTF. The DNA of the CDR3 is TGTGCCAGCAGTTTCGAGGGGGCGCGCGGCTACACCTTC. This chain links TRBV28 with TRBJ1-2, with 7 bases identical to TRBD1. Per the germline V gene, CDR1 is MDHEN and CDR2 is SYDVKM. The CDR3 totals 13 residues. V trimming: 3 bases; J trimming: 8 bases; junction bases outside the gene matches: 6.

This chain joins TRBV2 and TRBJ1-1, with D unresolved. The CDR3 has 16 amino acids. Trimming took off 6 bases at V and 2 bases at J, with 19 bases between the two ends. Germline CDR1 SNHLY, CDR2 FYNNEI. The CDR3 loop is CASRGSEGRLNTEAFF. CDR3 sequence (DNA): TGTGCCAGCAGGGGGAGCGAGGGCCGGCTAAACACTGAAGCTTTCTTT.

V and J are TRBV7-9 and TRBJ1-6; possibly TRBD1 for D (5 bases). V lost 0 bases and J 9 bases, leaving 12 bases between the germline ends. CDR3 length: 15 amino acids. CDR1 is SEHNR and CDR2 is FQNEAQ in the germline V gene (reference sequence). Here the CDR3 DNA reads TGTGCCAGCAGCTTAGCGGTCGGGGGTGTTTCACCCCTCCACTTT. It translates to CASSLAVGGVSPLHF.

The chain employs TRBV25-1 and TRBJ1-5, with 8 bases identical to TRBD1. In germline, CDR1 is MGHDK, CDR2 SYGVNS. The CDR3 totals 14 residues. The V gene end was trimmed by 8 bases and the J gene end by 5 bases; junction bases not matched to a gene: 8. This CDR3 reads CASQPPGGYQPQHF. CDR3 DNA sequence: TGTGCCAGCCAACCCCCAGGGGGCTATCAGCCCCAGCATTTT. Full variable domain (missing parts from reference TRBV25-1 and TRBJ1-5): EADIYQTPRYLVIGTGKKITLECSQTMGHDKMYWYQQDPGMELHLIHYSYGVNSTEKGDLSSESTVSRIRTEHFPLTLESARPSHTSQYLCASQPPGGYQPQHFGDGTRLSIL.

This chain joins TRBV6-1 and TRBJ1-6; no clear D gene. Germline CDR1 and CDR2: MNHNS and SASEGT. The V end was cut by 4 bases, the J end by 0 bases, with 10 bases between. CDR3 length: 16 residues. CDR3 DNA sequence: TGTGCCAGCAGTGCAATCATTAGCTCCTATAATTCACCCCTCCACTTT. It is translated as CASSAIISSYNSPLHF.

The J gene is TRBJ1-2, the V gene TRBV29-1; D unclear. Trimming cost V 3 bases and J 3 bases, with 11 bases left between them. The germline V gene encodes CDR1 SQVTM and CDR2 ANQGSEA. CDR3 length: 13 residues. The DNA of the CDR3 is TGCAGCGTTGATTCAGTCTTCGACTATGGCTACACCTTC. Amino acid sequence: CSVDSVFDYGYTF.

V is TRBV7-9 and J is TRBJ2-7; D uncertain. The CDR3 covers 14 residues. The ends were cut back, 5 bases at V and 6 bases at J, with 17 bases in the middle. Per the germline V gene, CDR1 is SEHNR and CDR2 is FQNEAQ (reference sequence). The CDR3 DNA is TGTGCCAGCAGCCCCCGAAGACAACTTAGCGAGCAGTACTTC. Translated: CASSPRRQLSEQYF.

V and J are TRBV15 and TRBJ1-1; 8 bases are a match to TRBD1. Germline CDR1 LNHNV, CDR2 YYDKDF (reference sequence). The CDR3 loop spans 12 amino acids. The J segment lost 8 bases and the V segment lost 2 bases, leaving 1 base of the junction unmatched. For the CDR3, the DNA is TGTGCCACCAGCAGATGGGACAGGGAAGCTTTCTTT. This translates into CATSRWDREAFF.

The rearrangement uses TRBV2 and TRBJ1-1, with TRBD1 identical over 7 bases. CDR3 size: 13 residues. V trimming: 4 bases; J trimming: 10 bases; junction bases outside the gene matches: 9. Germline CDR1 is SNHLY and CDR2 is FYNNEI. The CDR3 nucleotides read TGTGCCAGCAGTGCTTTAGGGGGCGCGGGAGCTTTCTTT. Translating it yields CASSALGGAGAFF.

This clone showed up just once. The chain combines TRBV11-1 with TRBJ1-3; perhaps TRBD1 as D (6 bases). From germline, CDR1 is SGHAT and CDR2 FQDESV (reference sequence). Trimming cost V 5 bases and J 4 bases, with 21 bases left between them. The CDR3 covers 17 residues. The CDR3: CASSLPGFQGQGNTIYF. CDR3 DNA: TGTGCCAGCAGCCTCCCGGGGTTTCAGGGGCAAGGAAACACCATATATTTT.

The J gene is TRBJ1-1, the V gene TRBV27; D is unresolved. The germline V and J ends were trimmed by 1 base and 3 bases, with 12 bases remaining between them. This CDR3 contains 15 residues. Germline V gene lookup returns CDR1 MNHEY and CDR2 SMNVEV (reference sequence). The CDR3, as DNA: TGTGCCAGCAGTTTATTTAGGGAAGGTGACACTGAAGCTTTCTTT. Encoded protein: CASSLFREGDTEAFF.

The chain couples TRBV4-1 to TRBJ1-1, with 9 bases that match TRBD1. The germline gives CDR1 MGHRA, CDR2 YSYEKL. After removal of 4 bases from V and 1 base from J, the junction contained 7 bases not matched to a gene. CDR3 length: 16 amino acids. The CDR3 is CASSRNPGQGNTEAFF. The DNA for the CDR3 is TGCGCCAGCAGCCGTAACCCGGGACAGGGGAACACTGAAGCTTTCTTT.

The chain has TRBV9 and TRBJ2-2, with no clear D. This CDR3 has 15 amino acids. The ends were cut back, 2 bases at V and 0 bases at J, with 8 bases in the middle. Germline values: CDR1 SGDLS, CDR2 YYNGEE. The CDR3 here is CASSVTHTNTGELFF. DNA of the CDR3: TGTGCCAGCAGCGTTACCCACACGAACACCGGGGAGCTGTTTTTT. Supplemented by reference TRBV9 and TRBJ2-2, the full variable domain reads DSGVTQTPKHLITATGQRVTLRCSPRSGDLSVYWYQQSLDQGLQFLIQYYNGEERAKGNILERFSAQQFPDLHSELNLSSLELGDSALYFCASSVTHTNTGELFFGEGSRLTVL.

With respect to this clone: The same CDR3 also results from other DNA sequences found in this sample. This rearrangement joins TRBV7-2 to TRBJ2-5, with a weak D call TRBD1 (6 bases). The CDR3 is 13 residues long. The germline V and J ends were trimmed by 5 bases and 2 bases, with 9 bases remaining between them. Looked up from germline, CDR1 is SGHTA and CDR2 is FQGNSA. The CDR3 protein is CASSLGQQETQYF. The CDR3 DNA follows: TGTGCCAGCAGCCTCGGACAGCAAGAGACCCAGTACTTC.

This chain links TRBV7-8 with TRBJ2-3; D may be TRBD1 or TRBD2 (5 bases each). The CDR3 is 15 amino acids. Trimming removed 1 base at V and 1 base at J, with 9 bases between. Per germline, CDR1 SGHVS and CDR2 FQNEAQ. For the CDR3, the DNA is TGTGCCAGCAGCTTAGTCGGGGACGGCACAGATACGCAGTATTTT. It is translated as CASSLVGDGTDTQYF.

The rearrangement joins TRBV15 to TRBJ2-1; the D gene is possibly TRBD2 (6 bases). Germline lookup yields CDR1 LNHNV and CDR2 YYDKDF (reference sequence). There are 15 residues in the CDR3. V lost 1 base, J lost 3 bases, and 10 bases lay in between. The DNA of the CDR3 is TGTGCCACCAGCAGAGGGGGACTTCTCTACAATGAGCAGTTCTTC. Protein: CATSRGGLLYNEQFF.

The chain carries TRBV28 and TRBJ2-7, with TRBD1 as a possible D gene (6 bases). The CDR3 has 14 residues. Trimming removed 5 bases at V and 5 bases at J, with 16 bases between. CDR1 and CDR2 from the germline V gene are MDHEN and SYDVKM. The chain's CDR3 is CASSPHDRSHEQYF. CDR3 coding DNA: TGTGCCAGCAGTCCCCACGACAGGTCCCACGAGCAGTACTTC.

This chain joins TRBV2 and TRBJ2-7; TRBD1 might be the D (6 bases). Trimming took 5 bases from V and 6 from J, leaving 17 bases between them. The length of the CDR3 is 14 residues. Germline V gene data show CDR1 as SNHLY and CDR2 as FYNNEI. The CDR3 spells CASSLFRQAVEQYF. The CDR3 nucleotides read TGTGCCAGCAGTTTATTTCGACAGGCAGTCGAGCAGTACTTC.

Of note for this clone: Other DNA sequences in this specimen translate into the identical CDR3. V gene TRBV29-1 combines with J gene TRBJ2-7, with 7 bases lining up with TRBD1. V gave up 4 bases and J gave up 3 bases; unmatched junction bases: 3. This CDR3 contains 12 residues. CDR1 is SQVTM and CDR2 is ANQGSEA in the germline V gene. CDR3 in amino acids: CSVGQGLYEQYF. CDR3 in DNA: TGCAGCGTTGGACAGGGCCTCTACGAGCAGTACTTC.

DNA for the CDR3: TGTGCCAGCAGTTACGGACAGGACACCTACAATGAGCAGTTCTTC. Its translation is CASSYGQDTYNEQFF. The rearrangement links TRBV6-5 to TRBJ2-1, with 7 nucleotides matching TRBD1. V shed 2 bases and J 2 bases; nucleotides not matched to a gene: 3. The CDR3 loop spans 15 amino acids. CDR1 MNHEY and CDR2 SVGAGI come from the germline V gene.